Given below is one T cell receptor (beta chain) in context. Methods used by the authors: Nucleated cell number was recorded as an estimate derived from reference gene primer amplification. Sequenced by immunoSEQ multiplex PCR; TCRdb stores in-frame clones only, minus some. V, J and clone size are taken as reported in that table, and D and trimming were inferred from the DNA itself. The sample yields approximately 280,000 clones, over 85% seen once. This entry belongs to a study of blood T cell repertoires in COVID-19. The overall study: T cells, B-cell-depleted T cells, or PBMCs provided the cDNA or gDNA that served as material.

The ends were cut back, 5 bases at V and 6 bases at J, with 8 bases in the middle. The CDR3 has 12 residues. Sequencing used PBMCs or T cells enriched from blood (not recorded which). The chain is built from TRBV12-3 or TRBV12-4 and TRBJ2-1; D is unclear. The clonotype comes from a woman aged 55-70 years who had recovered from COVID-19. CDR3 protein: CASSMTPNEQFF. The DNA of the CDR3 is TGTGCCAGCAGTATGACACCCAATGAGCAGTTCTTC.